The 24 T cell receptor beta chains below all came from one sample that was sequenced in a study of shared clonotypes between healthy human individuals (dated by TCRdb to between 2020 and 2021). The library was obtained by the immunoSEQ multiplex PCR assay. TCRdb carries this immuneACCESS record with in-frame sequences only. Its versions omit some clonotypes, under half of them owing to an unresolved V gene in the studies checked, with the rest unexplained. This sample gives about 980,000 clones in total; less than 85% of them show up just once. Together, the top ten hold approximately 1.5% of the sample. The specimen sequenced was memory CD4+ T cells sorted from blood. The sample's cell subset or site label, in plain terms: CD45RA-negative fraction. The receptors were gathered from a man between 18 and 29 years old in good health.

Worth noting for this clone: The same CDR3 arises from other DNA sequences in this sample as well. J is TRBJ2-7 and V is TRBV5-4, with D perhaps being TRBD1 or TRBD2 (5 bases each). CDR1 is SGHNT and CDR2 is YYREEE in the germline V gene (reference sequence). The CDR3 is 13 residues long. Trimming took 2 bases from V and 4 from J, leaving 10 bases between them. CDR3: CASSLGTGYEQYF. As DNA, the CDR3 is TGTGCCAGCAGCTTAGGGACCGGATACGAGCAGTACTTC.

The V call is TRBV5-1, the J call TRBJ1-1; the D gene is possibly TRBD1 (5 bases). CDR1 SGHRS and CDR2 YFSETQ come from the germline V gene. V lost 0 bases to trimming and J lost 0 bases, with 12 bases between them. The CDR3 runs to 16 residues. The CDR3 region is CASSLGNGRVNTEAFF. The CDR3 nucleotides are TGCGCCAGCAGCTTGGGGAACGGCAGGGTGAACACTGAAGCTTTCTTT.

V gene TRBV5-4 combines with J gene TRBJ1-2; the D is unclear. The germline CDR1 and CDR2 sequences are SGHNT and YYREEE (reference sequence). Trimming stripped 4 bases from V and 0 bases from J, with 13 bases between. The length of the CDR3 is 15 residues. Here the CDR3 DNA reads TGTGCCAGCAGCCACGAGTCCACTACTAACTATGGCTACACCTTC. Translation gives CASSHESTTNYGYTF. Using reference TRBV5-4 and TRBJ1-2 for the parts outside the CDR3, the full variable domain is ETGVTQSPTHLIKTRGQQVTLRCSSQSGHNTVSWYQQALGQGPQFIFQYYREEENGRGNFPPRFSGLQFPNYSSELNVNALELDDSALYLCASSHESTTNYGYTFGSGTRLTVV.

The DNA for the CDR3 is TGCGCCAGCAGCCTAGACAGTTTCTACGAGCAGTACTTC. Translating gives CASSLDSFYEQYF. This rearrangement joins TRBV5-1 to TRBJ2-7, with D perhaps TRBD1 (5 bases). Trimming removed 4 bases from V and 3 bases from J, with 11 bases in between. The CDR3 loop spans 13 amino acids. Germline CDR1 and CDR2: SGHRS and YFSETQ.

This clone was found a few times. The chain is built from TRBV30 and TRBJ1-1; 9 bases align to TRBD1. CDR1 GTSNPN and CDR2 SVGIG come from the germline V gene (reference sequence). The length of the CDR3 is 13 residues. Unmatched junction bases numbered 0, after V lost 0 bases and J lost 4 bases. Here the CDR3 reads CAWSVQGATEAFF. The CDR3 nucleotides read TGTGCCTGGAGTGTACAGGGGGCCACTGAAGCTTTCTTT.

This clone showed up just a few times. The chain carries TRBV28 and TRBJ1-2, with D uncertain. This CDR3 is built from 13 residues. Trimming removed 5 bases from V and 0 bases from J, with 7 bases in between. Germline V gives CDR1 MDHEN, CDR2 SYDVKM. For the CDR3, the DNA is TGTGCCAGCAGTCATAACTCTAACTATGGCTACACCTTC. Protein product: CASSHNSNYGYTF.

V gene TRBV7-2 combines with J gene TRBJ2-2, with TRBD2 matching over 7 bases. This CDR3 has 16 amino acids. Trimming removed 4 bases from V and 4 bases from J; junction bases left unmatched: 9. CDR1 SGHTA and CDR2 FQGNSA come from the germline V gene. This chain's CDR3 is CASSSGRAGGTGELFF. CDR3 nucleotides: TGTGCCAGCAGCTCTGGGAGGGCGGGCGGCACCGGGGAGCTGTTTTTT.

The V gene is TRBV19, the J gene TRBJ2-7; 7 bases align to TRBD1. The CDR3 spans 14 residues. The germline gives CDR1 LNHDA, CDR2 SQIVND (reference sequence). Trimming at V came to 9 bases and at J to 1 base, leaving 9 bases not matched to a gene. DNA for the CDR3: TGTGCCAGCGCCCGGGGCAGGGGGTCCTACGAGCAGTACTTC. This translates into CASARGRGSYEQYF.

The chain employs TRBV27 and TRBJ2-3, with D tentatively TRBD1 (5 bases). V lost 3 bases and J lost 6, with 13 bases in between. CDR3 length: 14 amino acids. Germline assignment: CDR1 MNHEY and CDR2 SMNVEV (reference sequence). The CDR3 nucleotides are TGTGCCAGCAGTTTTCTAGGGGCGTCTGATACGCAGTATTTT. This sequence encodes CASSFLGASDTQYF.

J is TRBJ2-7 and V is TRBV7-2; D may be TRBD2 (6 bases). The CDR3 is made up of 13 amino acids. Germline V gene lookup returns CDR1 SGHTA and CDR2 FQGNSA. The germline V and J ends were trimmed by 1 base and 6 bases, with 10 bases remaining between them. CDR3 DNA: TGTGCCAGCAGCTTAGTGCAGGGAGGCGAGCAGTACTTC. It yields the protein CASSLVQGGEQYF. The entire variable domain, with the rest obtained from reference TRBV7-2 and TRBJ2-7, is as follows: GAGVSQSPSNKVTEKGKDVELRCDPISGHTALYWYRQSLGQGLEFLIYFQGNSAPDKSGLPSDRFSAERTGGSVSTLTIQRTQQEDSAVYLCASSLVQGGEQYFGPGTRLTVT.

The CDR3 DNA follows: TGCGCCAGCAGCTTGGATCCTTTTCTCAGTGAGCAGTTCTTC. Its translation: CASSLDPFLSEQFF. This sequence joins TRBV5-1 and TRBJ2-1; the D is unclear. Germline V gene lookup returns CDR1 SGHRS and CDR2 YFSETQ. The CDR3 contains 14 residues. The V end lost 0 bases, the J end lost 9 bases, and 13 bases lay between the germline ends.

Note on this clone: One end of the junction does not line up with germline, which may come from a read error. CDR3 in amino acids: CASSLDGAGARGGADTQYF. CDR3 sequence (DNA): TGCGCCAGCAGCTTGGATGGGGCCGGGGCCAGGGGCGGAGCAGATACGCAGTACTTT. The rearrangement uses TRBV5-1 and TRBJ2-3; D perhaps matches TRBD1 (6 bases). The CDR3 has 19 amino acids. Looked up from germline, CDR1 is SGHRS and CDR2 is YFSETQ.

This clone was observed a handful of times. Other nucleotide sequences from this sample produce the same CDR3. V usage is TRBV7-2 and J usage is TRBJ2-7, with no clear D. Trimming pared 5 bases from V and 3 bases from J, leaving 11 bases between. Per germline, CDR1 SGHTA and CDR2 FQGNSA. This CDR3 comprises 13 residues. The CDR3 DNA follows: TGTGCCAGCAGCCCCGATGGGTTCTACGAGCAGTACTTC. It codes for CASSPDGFYEQYF. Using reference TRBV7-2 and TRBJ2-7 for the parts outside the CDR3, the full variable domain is GAGVSQSPSNKVTEKGKDVELRCDPISGHTALYWYRQSLGQGLEFLIYFQGNSAPDKSGLPSDRFSAERTGGSVSTLTIQRTQQEDSAVYLCASSPDGFYEQYFGPGTRLTVT.

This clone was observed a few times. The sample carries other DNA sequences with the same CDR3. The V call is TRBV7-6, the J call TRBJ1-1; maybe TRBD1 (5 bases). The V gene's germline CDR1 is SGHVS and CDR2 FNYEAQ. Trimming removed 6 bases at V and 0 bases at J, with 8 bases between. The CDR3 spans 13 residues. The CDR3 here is CASSRGVNTEAFF. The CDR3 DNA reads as TGTGCCAGCAGTAGAGGGGTGAACACTGAAGCTTTCTTT.

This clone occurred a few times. CDR3 bases: TGTGCCAGCTCACCCGGGGAATGGAACACTGAAGCTTTCTTT. Translation gives CASSPGEWNTEAFF. This chain joins TRBV18 and TRBJ1-1; no clear D. Trimming cost V 3 bases and J 1 base, with 9 bases left between them. The germline CDR1 and CDR2 sequences are KGHSH and LQKENI. The CDR3 runs 14 residues. The full variable domain, rest sourced from reference TRBV18 and TRBJ1-1, is NAGVMQNPRHLVRRRGQEARLRCSPMKGHSHVYWYRQLPEEGLKFMVYLQKENIIDESGMPKERFSAEFPKEGPSILRIQQVVRGDSAAYFCASSPGEWNTEAFFGQGTRLTVV.

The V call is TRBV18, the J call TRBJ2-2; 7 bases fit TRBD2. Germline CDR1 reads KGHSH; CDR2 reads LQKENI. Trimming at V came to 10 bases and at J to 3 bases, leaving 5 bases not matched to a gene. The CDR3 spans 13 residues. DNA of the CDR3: TGTGCCAACTCTCGGGGGGACACCGGGGAGCTGTTTTTT. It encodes CANSRGDTGELFF.

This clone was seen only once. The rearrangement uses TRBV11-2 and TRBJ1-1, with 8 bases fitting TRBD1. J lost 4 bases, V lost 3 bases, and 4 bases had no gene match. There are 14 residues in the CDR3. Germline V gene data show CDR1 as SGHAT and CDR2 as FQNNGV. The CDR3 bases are TGTGCCAGCAGCTTTAATACAGGGGGCACTGAAGCTTTCTTT. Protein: CASSFNTGGTEAFF.

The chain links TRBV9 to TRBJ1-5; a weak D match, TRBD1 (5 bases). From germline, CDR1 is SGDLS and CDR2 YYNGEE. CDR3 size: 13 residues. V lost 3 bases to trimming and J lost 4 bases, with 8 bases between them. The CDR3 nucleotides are TGTGCCAGCAGCGGAAGGGGAAATCAGCCCCAGCATTTT. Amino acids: CASSGRGNQPQHF.

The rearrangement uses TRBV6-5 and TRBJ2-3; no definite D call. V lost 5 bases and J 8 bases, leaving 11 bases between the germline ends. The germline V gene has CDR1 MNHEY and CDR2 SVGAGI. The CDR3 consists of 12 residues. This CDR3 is CASSTLVGTQYF. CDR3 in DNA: TGTGCCAGCAGTACATTAGTTGGTACGCAGTATTTT.

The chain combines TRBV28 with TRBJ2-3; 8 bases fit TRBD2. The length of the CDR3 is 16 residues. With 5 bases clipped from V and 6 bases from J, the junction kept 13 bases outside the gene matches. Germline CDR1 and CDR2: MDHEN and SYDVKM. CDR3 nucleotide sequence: TGTGCCAGCAGTCCGGCCGGGACTAGGGCGAAGGATACGCAGTATTTT. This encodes CASSPAGTRAKDTQYF.

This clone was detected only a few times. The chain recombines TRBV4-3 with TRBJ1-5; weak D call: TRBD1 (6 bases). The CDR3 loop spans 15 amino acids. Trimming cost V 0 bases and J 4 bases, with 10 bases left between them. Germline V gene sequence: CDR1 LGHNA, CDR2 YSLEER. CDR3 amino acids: CASSQEAGANQPQHF. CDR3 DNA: TGCGCCAGCAGCCAAGAAGCGGGGGCGAATCAGCCCCAGCATTTT.

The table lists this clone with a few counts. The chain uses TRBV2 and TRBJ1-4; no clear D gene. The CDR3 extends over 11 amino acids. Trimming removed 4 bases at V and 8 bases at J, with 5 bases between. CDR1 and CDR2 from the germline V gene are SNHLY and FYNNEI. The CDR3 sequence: CASSGAEKLFF. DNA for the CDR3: TGTGCCAGCAGTGGGGCGGAAAAACTGTTTTTT.

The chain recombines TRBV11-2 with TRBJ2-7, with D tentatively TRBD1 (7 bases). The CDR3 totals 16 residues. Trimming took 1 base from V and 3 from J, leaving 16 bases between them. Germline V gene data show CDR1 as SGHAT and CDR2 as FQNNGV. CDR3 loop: CASSLAGRQGDYEQYF. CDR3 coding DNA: TGTGCCAGCAGCTTAGCAGGGAGGCAGGGGGACTACGAGCAGTACTTC.

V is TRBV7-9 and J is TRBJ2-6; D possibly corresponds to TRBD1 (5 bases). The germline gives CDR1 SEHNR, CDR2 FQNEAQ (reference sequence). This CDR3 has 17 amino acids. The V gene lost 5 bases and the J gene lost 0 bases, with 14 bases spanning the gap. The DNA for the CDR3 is TGTGCCAGCAGCGCCAGGGCTCTCCGCTCTGGGGCCAACGTCCTGACTTTC. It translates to CASSARALRSGANVLTF.